This TCR beta chain was recorded in a study of shared clonotypes between healthy human individuals. Study-level findings and limits: Among several donors, roughly 5% of naive CD4 clonotypes were found in common.

The germline V and J ends were trimmed by 0 bases and 1 base, with 16 bases remaining between them. Germline V lookup: CDR1 MRHNA, CDR2 SNTAGT. CDR3 size: 19 residues. In regard to this clone: The target antigen is unknown. A read error likely explains this, since a far larger clone differs by one base.

Clones were read by immunoSEQ multiplex PCR, and TCRdb kept only the in-frame ones, dropping some. This sample has around 100,000 clones, with around 64% found just once. The chain couples TRBV6-4 to TRBJ2-6, with a possible D match to TRBD2 (5 bases). The clonotype was recovered from a woman aged 25 to 45 in good health. The sequenced sample consisted of memory CD8+ T cells sorted from blood. Specified subset: CD45RO+ cells pooled with CCR7-negative TemRA cells. The CDR3 sequence is CASSDSPEDVPSGANVLTF. In nucleotides, the CDR3 is TGTGCCAGCAGTGACTCTCCGGAGGACGTACCTTCTGGGGCCAACGTCCTGACTTTC.